The 23 T cell receptor beta chains in this list originate from one sample, sequenced in a study of blood T cell repertoires in COVID-19. Produced via immunoSEQ multiplex PCR; TCRdb's table is partial and in-frame only. The profile shows about 250,000 clones, around 87% of them singletons. The sample was peripheral blood. These receptors all come from an older woman with COVID-19, enrolled during active disease.

This sequence joins TRBV19 and TRBJ1-1; the D is unclear. Trimming shortened V by 3 bases and J by 3 bases, and 8 bases separated the two germline ends. This CDR3 is 13 amino acids long. Looked up from germline, CDR1 is LNHDA and CDR2 is SQIVND (reference sequence). CDR3 amino acids: CASSISGDTEAFF. The CDR3 bases are TGTGCCAGTAGTATTTCCGGGGACACTGAAGCTTTCTTT.

V is TRBV7-9 and J is TRBJ1-2; weak D call: TRBD1 (5 bases). The CDR3 runs to 12 residues. The V end lost 2 bases, the J end lost 10 bases, and 11 bases lay between the germline ends. Germline CDR1 and CDR2: SEHNR and FQNEAQ (reference sequence). In DNA form, the CDR3 reads TGTGCCAGCAGCTTAAGCAGGGATGACTACACCTTC. It yields the protein CASSLSRDDYTF.

The genes are TRBV5-1 and TRBJ1-4; D remains unclear. The CDR3 runs 14 residues. The V gene lost 3 bases and the J gene lost 8 bases, with 14 bases spanning the gap. The germline V gene encodes CDR1 SGHRS and CDR2 YFSETQ. The CDR3 DNA is TGCGCCAGCAGCTCTGCAGGACTAGAAGAAAAACTGTTTTTT. Its translation: CASSSAGLEEKLFF.

The chain has TRBV11-2 and TRBJ1-3, with 7 bases aligning to TRBD1. The CDR3 runs 14 residues. The V gene's germline CDR1 is SGHAT and CDR2 FQNNGV. V was clipped by 5 bases and J by 4 bases; unmatched bases: 5. CDR3 region: CASSAQGVGNTIYF. For the CDR3, the DNA is TGTGCCAGCAGCGCTCAGGGGGTCGGAAACACCATATATTTT.

The chain's CDR3 is CASSLQGSGELFF. The CDR3 bases are TGTGCCAGCAGCCTACAGGGTTCCGGGGAGCTGTTTTTT. The chain has TRBV11-3 and TRBJ2-2; D may be TRBD1 (6 bases). V lost 5 bases and J lost 6, with 10 bases in between. Germline V gene data show CDR1 as SGHNT and CDR2 as YENEEA. This CDR3 region has 13 residues. The whole variable domain, filled in from reference TRBV11-3 and TRBJ2-2, reads EAGVVQSPRYKIIEKKQPVAFWCNPISGHNTLYWYLQNLGQGPELLIRYENEEAVDDSQLPKDRFSAERLKGVDSTLKIQPAELGDSAVYLCASSLQGSGELFFGEGSRLTVL.

This chain joins TRBV7-2 and TRBJ1-2; D gene uncertain. This CDR3 is built from 14 residues. Germline V gives CDR1 SGHTA, CDR2 FQGNSA. Trimming left V 2 bases short and J 6 bases short, with 13 bases between. The CDR3 loop is CASSLPNGVNGYTF. CDR3 bases: TGTGCCAGCAGCTTACCGAACGGAGTAAATGGCTACACCTTC.

This chain joins TRBV19 and TRBJ1-1, with a possible D match to TRBD1 (5 bases). CDR1 and CDR2 from the germline V gene are LNHDA and SQIVND (reference sequence). There are 13 residues in the CDR3. Deletions cut 11 bases from V and 4 bases from J, with 17 bases between. CDR3: CAGSGGESTEAFF. CDR3 nucleotides: TGTGCCGGGAGCGGGGGAGAGAGCACTGAAGCTTTCTTT.

The rearrangement uses TRBV19 and TRBJ1-3; D is perhaps TRBD1 (6 bases). V lost 4 bases and J lost 2, with 12 bases in between. Germline V CDR1 and CDR2: LNHDA, SQIVND (reference sequence). The CDR3 runs 15 residues. Here the CDR3 DNA reads TGTGCCAGTAGTACCCTTTACAGGGCTGGAAACACCATATATTTT. Translated, it gives CASSTLYRAGNTIYF.

This clone was recorded once. The chain joins TRBV7-2 to TRBJ1-1, with TRBD1 matching 9 bases. CDR3 length equals 15 residues. Germline lookup yields CDR1 SGHTA and CDR2 FQGNSA. The trim removed 5 bases at V and 0 bases at J, leaving 4 bases unmatched. CDR3 DNA sequence: TGTGCCAGCAGCCATGGGACAGGGCTGAACACTGAAGCTTTCTTT. Its protein product is CASSHGTGLNTEAFF.

The chain has TRBV11-2 and TRBJ1-1; no definite D call. The CDR3 consists of 13 residues. CDR1 SGHAT and CDR2 FQNNGV come from the germline V gene. V was shortened by 4 bases and J by 12 bases, with 18 bases between the two germline ends. The CDR3: CASSSTGSFKTFF. Here the CDR3 DNA reads TGTGCCAGCAGCTCCACCGGTAGTTTCAAAACTTTCTTT.

The rearrangement links TRBV5-4 to TRBJ2-7, with D tentatively TRBD1 (5 bases). V lost 0 bases and J 2 bases, leaving 9 bases between the germline ends. Germline CDR1 and CDR2: SGHNT and YYREEE (reference sequence). This CDR3 region has 14 residues. The CDR3 DNA follows: TGTGCCAGCAGCTTGGGTTTAGGGGCCTACGAGCAGTACTTC. Translation: CASSLGLGAYEQYF.

The rearrangement uses TRBV19 and TRBJ1-5, with 8 bases identical to TRBD1. Germline V gives CDR1 LNHDA, CDR2 SQIVND (reference sequence). The CDR3 totals 18 residues. Trimming took 2 bases from V and 7 from J; bases not matched to a gene: 16. The CDR3 loop reads CASSIRAQGARSRQPQHF. The CDR3 DNA reads TGTGCCAGTAGTATAAGAGCCCAGGGGGCGCGAAGTAGGCAGCCCCAGCATTTT.

This chain links TRBV6-5 with TRBJ2-7, with 8 positions matching TRBD1. The J segment lost 0 bases and the V segment lost 4 bases, leaving 5 bases of the junction unmatched. CDR1 MNHEY and CDR2 SVGAGI come from the germline V gene. CDR3 length equals 15 residues. The chain's CDR3 is CASSSGQAHSYEQYF. The CDR3 DNA follows: TGTGCCAGCAGTTCGGGACAGGCCCACTCCTACGAGCAGTACTTC.

Notes on this clone: Since no conserved phenylalanine or tryptophan closes the CDR3, a read error is the likely cause. The DNA is left out, because the CDR3 cannot be placed on it with certainty; the CDR3 is given as TCRdb lists it. This chain links TRBV18 with TRBJ2-4; the D call TRBD1 from the table was never checked on the DNA. From germline, CDR1 is KGHSH and CDR2 LQKENI. The CDR3 is made up of 13 amino acids, end residues included. CDR3 amino acids: CASSPGQGNLYWG.

A note on this clone: The junction shows a germline mismatch at one end, possibly a read error. This chain uses TRBV6-5 with TRBJ1-1; 7 nucleotides agree with TRBD1. The germline gives CDR1 MNHEY, CDR2 SVGAGI. This CDR3 spans 13 amino acids. CDR3 protein: CASRLTGSYHPTF. CDR3 sequence (DNA): TGTGCCAGCAGATTGACAGGGTCGTATCATCCCACCTTT.

The V gene is TRBV7-2, the J gene TRBJ1-3; weak D call: TRBD1 (6 bases). The CDR3 is 14 residues long. Trimming cost V 4 bases and J 2 bases, with 9 bases left between them. The germline V gene has CDR1 SGHTA and CDR2 FQGNSA. The CDR3 DNA reads TGTGCCAGCAGCTCTGGGGGCGCTGGAAACACCATATATTTT. Translated: CASSSGGAGNTIYF.

The CDR3 reads CASSLGGVFLTDTQYF. CDR3 bases: TGTGCCAGCAGCCTGGGGGGAGTCTTTTTGACAGATACGCAGTATTTT. The rearrangement uses TRBV5-6 and TRBJ2-3; D might be TRBD2 (6 bases). The germline V gene has CDR1 SGHDT and CDR2 YYEEEE. V was cut by 4 bases and J by 3 bases, with 18 bases left in between. This CDR3 region has 16 residues.

The V and J genes are TRBV6-5 and TRBJ1-2, with D tentatively TRBD1 (5 bases). Trimming pared 2 bases from V and 4 bases from J, leaving 11 bases between. There are 14 residues in the CDR3. The germline V gene has CDR1 MNHEY and CDR2 SVGAGI. Written as DNA, the CDR3 is TGTGCCAGCAGTTACGGCAGGGTGGGCTATGGCTACACCTTC. Amino acids: CASSYGRVGYGYTF.

This chain links TRBV19 with TRBJ1-2; D is undetermined. V lost 5 bases, J lost 1 base, and 11 bases lay in between. Germline CDR1 LNHDA, CDR2 SQIVND (reference sequence). CDR3 length: 14 amino acids. The CDR3 sequence is CASSRGLFNYGYTF. CDR3 nucleotides: TGTGCCAGTAGTCGAGGACTCTTTAACTATGGCTACACCTTC.

The chain joins TRBV6-2 or TRBV6-3 to TRBJ1-1; 7 nucleotides align to TRBD1. CDR3 length: 15 residues. Germline V CDR1 and CDR2: MNHEY, SVGEGT. The J segment lost 4 bases and the V segment lost 5 bases, leaving 10 bases of the junction unmatched. The CDR3 reads CASSRALGGITEAFF. CDR3 nucleotides: TGTGCCAGCAGTCGAGCCTTAGGGGGCATCACTGAAGCTTTCTTT.

The J gene is TRBJ2-2, the V gene TRBV11-1; a weak D match, TRBD2 (5 bases). V was cut by 4 bases and J by 0 bases, with 12 bases left in between. The CDR3 consists of 16 residues. The germline CDR1 and CDR2 sequences are SGHAT and FQDESV (reference sequence). CDR3 protein: CASSSTTGTNTGELFF. In nucleotides, the CDR3 is TGTGCCAGCAGCTCGACTACCGGGACGAACACCGGGGAGCTGTTTTTT.

The CDR3 loop is CASSLGRDWGQGTWGRYNEQFF. DNA for the CDR3: TGCGCCAGCAGCTTGGGCCGAGATTGGGGGCAGGGAACGTGGGGTCGGTACAATGAGCAGTTCTTC. V usage is TRBV5-1 and J usage is TRBJ2-1; D might be TRBD1 (6 bases). V shed 0 bases and J shed 4 bases, with 32 bases lying between them. This CDR3 has 22 residues. CDR1 is SGHRS and CDR2 is YFSETQ in the germline V gene.

The rearrangement links TRBV5-4 to TRBJ1-6; the match to TRBD1 covers 9 bases. V lost 4 bases and J lost 9; bases outside the gene matches: 5. CDR3 length: 14 amino acids. CDR1 and CDR2 from the germline V gene are SGHNT and YYREEE (reference sequence). The CDR3 nucleotides are TGTGCCAGCAGCAAGGGACAGGGCGGTTCACCCCTCCACTTT. This gives the protein CASSKGQGGSPLHF.